The subject of this entry is one T cell receptor (beta chain). As yet, its antigen is unknown. This entry belongs to a study of cytotoxic CD8 clonotypes in ibrutinib-treated CLL. Study as a whole: The study recorded mean values of almost 260,000 productive templates and 80,000 to 100,000 productive rearrangements per sample.

Roughly 2 micrograms of genomic DNA from cryopreserved PBMCs went into TCR beta libraries. Trimming stripped 6 bases from V and 2 bases from J, with 16 bases between. CDR1 and CDR2 (germline): MNHNY, SVGAGI (reference sequence). The CDR3 totals 15 residues. Study-wide points: Clonality showed a rise at ibrutinib response that reversed toward baseline at progression. Stable or contracted on treatment, public clonotypes were also uncommon.

TCRdb's table, derived via immunoSEQ multiplex PCR, lists solely in-frame clones and lacks some. The sample holds hundreds of thousands of clones, nearly 80% seen once. The source of this sequence is a human donor with chronic lymphocytic leukemia. This chain links TRBV6-6 with TRBJ1-2; maybe TRBD1 (5 bases). This sample comprised PBMCs, obtained after 12 months of ibrutinib treatment. The CDR3 protein is CASRDGAFLNYGYTF. For the CDR3, the DNA is TGTGCCAGCAGGGACGGGGCCTTCTTGAACTATGGCTACACCTTC.